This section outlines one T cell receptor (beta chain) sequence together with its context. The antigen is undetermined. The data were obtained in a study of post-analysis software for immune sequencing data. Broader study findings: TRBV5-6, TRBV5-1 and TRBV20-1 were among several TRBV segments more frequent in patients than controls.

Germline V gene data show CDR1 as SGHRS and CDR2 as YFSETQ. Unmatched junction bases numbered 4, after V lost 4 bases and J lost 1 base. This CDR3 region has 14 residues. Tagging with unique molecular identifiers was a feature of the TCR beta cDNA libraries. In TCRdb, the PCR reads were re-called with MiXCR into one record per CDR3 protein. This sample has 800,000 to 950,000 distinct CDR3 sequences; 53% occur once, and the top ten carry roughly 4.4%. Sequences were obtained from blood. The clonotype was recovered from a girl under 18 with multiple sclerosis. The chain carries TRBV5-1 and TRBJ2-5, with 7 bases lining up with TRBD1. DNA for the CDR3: TGCGCCAGCAGCCCAGGGACAGTCCAAGAGACCCAGTACTTC. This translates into CASSPGTVQETQYF.